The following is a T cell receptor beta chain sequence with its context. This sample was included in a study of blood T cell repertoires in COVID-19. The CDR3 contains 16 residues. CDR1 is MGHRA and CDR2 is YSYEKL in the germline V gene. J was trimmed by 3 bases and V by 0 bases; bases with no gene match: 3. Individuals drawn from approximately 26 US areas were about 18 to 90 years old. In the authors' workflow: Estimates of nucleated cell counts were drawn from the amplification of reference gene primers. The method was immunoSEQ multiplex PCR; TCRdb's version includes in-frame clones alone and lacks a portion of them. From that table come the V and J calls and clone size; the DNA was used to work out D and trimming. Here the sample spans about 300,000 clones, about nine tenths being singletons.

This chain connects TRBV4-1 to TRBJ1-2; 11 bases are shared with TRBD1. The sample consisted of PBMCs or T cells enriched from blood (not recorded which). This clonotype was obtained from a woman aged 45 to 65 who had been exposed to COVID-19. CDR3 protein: CASSQDRDRGYYGYTF. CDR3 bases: TGCGCCAGCAGCCAAGATCGGGACAGGGGGTACTATGGCTACACCTTC.